These 18 T cell receptor beta chains share one sample of origin, sequenced in a study of blood T cell repertoires in COVID-19. Here immunoSEQ multiplex PCR was the method, and the copy in TCRdb shows in-frame clones only, minus some. The data contain approximately 150,000 clones, around 90% of them singletons. The material sequenced was PBMCs or T cells enriched from blood (not recorded which). The receptor set was obtained from a woman aged 40 to 55 who had been exposed to COVID-19.

The chain employs TRBV15 and TRBJ1-2; D perhaps matches TRBD1 (6 bases). The V and J ends lost 5 bases and 4 bases respectively, with 8 bases between them. Germline V gene data show CDR1 as LNHNV and CDR2 as YYDKDF (reference sequence). The CDR3 extends over 12 amino acids. CDR3 coding DNA: TGTGCCACCAGCGAGGGGGTCTATGGCTACACCTTC. It codes for CATSEGVYGYTF.

The chain carries TRBV19 and TRBJ2-7; tentatively, D is TRBD2 (7 bases). There are 20 residues in the CDR3. Germline V lookup: CDR1 LNHDA, CDR2 SQIVND (reference sequence). V shed 3 bases and J shed 6 bases, with 33 bases lying between them. The CDR3 here is CASSIHARTAGWAGALEQYF. The CDR3 DNA is TGTGCCAGTAGTATCCACGCTAGGACAGCGGGCTGGGCGGGGGCTCTCGAGCAGTACTTC.

The chain is built from TRBV5-6 and TRBJ2-1, with 7 bases fitting TRBD1. CDR1 SGHDT and CDR2 YYEEEE come from the germline V gene. The CDR3 contains 15 residues. With 0 bases clipped from V and 6 bases from J, the junction kept 6 bases outside the gene matches. CDR3 amino acids: CASSLEGATSNEQFF. The DNA for the CDR3 is TGTGCCAGCAGCTTGGAGGGGGCCACTAGCAATGAGCAGTTCTTC.

CDR3 amino acids: CASSLGGSVYNEQFF. CDR3 nucleotides: TGTGCCAGCAGCTTGGGCGGGAGCGTCTACAATGAGCAGTTCTTC. V and J are TRBV11-3 and TRBJ2-1, with 7 bases identical to TRBD2. The junction had 5 bases not matched to a gene; V was cut back by 3 bases and J by 3 bases. CDR1 and CDR2 (germline): SGHNT, YENEEA. The CDR3 extends over 15 amino acids.

The rearrangement joins TRBV5-3 to TRBJ2-7; 12 nucleotides agree with TRBD2. TRBV5-3 is an open reading frame whose function is uncertain. The CDR3 spans 16 residues. V trimming: 0 bases; J trimming: 4 bases; junction bases outside the gene matches: 5. CDR3 in amino acids: CARSLGPGLAGYEQYF. For the CDR3, the DNA is TGTGCCAGAAGCTTGGGACCCGGACTAGCGGGATACGAGCAGTACTTC.

The genes are TRBV7-8 and TRBJ2-7; 11 positions match TRBD2. This CDR3 region has 16 residues. Germline V gene data show CDR1 as SGHVS and CDR2 as FQNEAQ. V lost 4 bases, J lost 1 base, and 6 bases stayed unmatched. DNA of the CDR3: TGTGCCAGCAGCTGGGTAGCGGGGGGGTTTTCCTACGAGCAGTACTTC. This sequence encodes CASSWVAGGFSYEQYF.

The gene calls are TRBV5-6 and TRBJ1-6; no definite D call. The germline V gene has CDR1 SGHDT and CDR2 YYEEEE. V lost 4 bases and J 4 bases, leaving 12 bases between the germline ends. The CDR3 extends over 15 amino acids. CDR3: CASSRGAAYNSPLHF. Written as DNA, the CDR3 is TGTGCCAGCAGCCGGGGTGCGGCTTATAATTCACCCCTCCACTTT. Together with reference TRBV5-6 and TRBJ1-6, the CDR3 gives the full variable domain: DAGVTQSPTHLIKTRGQQVTLRCSPKSGHDTVSWYQQALGQGPQFIFQYYEEEERQRGNFPDRFSGHQFPNYSSELNVNALLLGDSALYLCASSRGAAYNSPLHFGNGTRLTVT.

The chain couples TRBV6-5 to TRBJ2-5; D is unresolved. CDR1 is MNHEY, CDR2 SVGAGI, per germline. The CDR3 runs 13 residues. Trimming shortened V by 5 bases and J by 5 bases, and 12 bases separated the two germline ends. This chain's CDR3 is CASSPNWWETQYF. The CDR3 DNA follows: TGTGCCAGCAGTCCGAACTGGTGGGAGACCCAGTACTTC.

The V and J genes are TRBV28 and TRBJ1-6, with 9 positions matching TRBD1. The V and J ends lost 3 bases and 3 bases, in that order; junction bases with no gene match: 9. Germline loops: CDR1 MDHEN, CDR2 SYDVKM. This CDR3 contains 18 residues. This chain's CDR3 is CASSLTGTGTFYNSPLHF. DNA of the CDR3: TGTGCCAGCAGTTTGACCGGGACAGGGACTTTCTATAATTCACCCCTCCACTTT. Filled out from reference TRBV28 and TRBJ1-6, the complete variable domain reads DVKVTQSSRYLVKRTGEKVFLECVQDMDHENMFWYRQDPGLGLRLIYFSYDVKMKEKGDIPEGYSVSREKKERFSLILESASTNQTSMYLCASSLTGTGTFYNSPLHFGNGTRLTVT.

This clone has only a few counts. V usage is TRBV19 and J usage is TRBJ2-2, with D possibly being TRBD2 (7 bases). The CDR3 has 15 amino acids. Germline V gene data show CDR1 as LNHDA and CDR2 as SQIVND (reference sequence). With 6 bases removed from V and 3 bases from J, the gap between germline ends came to 14 bases. In DNA form, the CDR3 reads TGTGCCAGTAGCCCAAGGGGGAGGGACACCGGGGAGCTGTTTTTT. The encoded protein is CASSPRGRDTGELFF.

This sequence joins TRBV3-1 (or the pseudogene TRBV3-2) and TRBJ2-7; TRBD1 agrees at 8 bases. With V trimmed by 6 bases and J by 4 bases, 8 bases remained unmatched. The CDR3 length is 14 residues. Per the germline V gene, CDR1 is LGHDT and CDR2 is YNNKEL (reference sequence). CDR3 nucleotide sequence: TGTGCCAGCAGTCGTGGACAGGGTTCGTACGAGCAGTACTTC. The encoded protein is CASSRGQGSYEQYF.

This chain joins TRBV19 and TRBJ1-1; 7 positions match TRBD1. The CDR3 loop spans 15 amino acids. The germline gives CDR1 LNHDA, CDR2 SQIVND (reference sequence). V was pared by 4 bases and J by 0 bases, with 5 bases of the junction left unmatched. CDR3 loop: CASSKETGMNTEAFF. The CDR3 DNA reads as TGTGCCAGTAGTAAGGAGACAGGGATGAACACTGAAGCTTTCTTT.

DNA of the CDR3: TGCGCCAGCAGCTTGGACGGGGGGGCTAGCACAGATACGCAGTATTTT. It translates to CASSLDGGASTDTQYF. V usage is TRBV5-1 and J usage is TRBJ2-3; 8 positions agree with TRBD2. The germline CDR1 and CDR2 sequences are SGHRS and YFSETQ. With V trimmed by 0 bases and J by 0 bases, 3 bases remained unmatched. This CDR3 is 16 amino acids long.

This sequence joins TRBV9 and TRBJ1-2; 7 positions match TRBD1. After removal of 3 bases from V and 4 bases from J, the junction contained 9 bases not matched to a gene. The CDR3 is 15 residues long. Germline V gene lookup returns CDR1 SGDLS and CDR2 YYNGEE. The CDR3 region has the DNA TGTGCCAGCAGCGCAAACCCGGGGGACAGCTATGGCTACACCTTC. Translated, it gives CASSANPGDSYGYTF.

The table lists this clone with a few counts. The chain carries TRBV4-1 and TRBJ1-1; TRBD1 is a possible D gene (6 bases). The V end was cut by 1 base, the J end by 4 bases, with 13 bases between. The germline V gene has CDR1 MGHRA and CDR2 YSYEKL. The CDR3 totals 15 residues. Here the CDR3 DNA reads TGCGCCAGCAGCCAAGGGGTAGCAGGGGCCACTGAAGCTTTCTTT. This encodes CASSQGVAGATEAFF.

V gene TRBV29-1 combines with J gene TRBJ2-3; TRBD2 agrees at 9 bases. With V trimmed by 6 bases and J by 1 base, 8 bases remained unmatched. Germline CDR1 reads SQVTM; CDR2 reads ANQGSEA. CDR3 length: 15 amino acids. The CDR3 sequence is CSVRCGREGTDTQYF. CDR3 DNA: TGCAGCGTCCGGTGCGGGAGGGAGGGCACAGATACGCAGTATTTT.

This chain uses TRBV12-5 with TRBJ2-3, with 7 bases aligning to TRBD2. V dropped 6 bases and J dropped 3; count of bases not matched to a gene: 3. The CDR3 covers 13 residues. Germline CDR1 is LGHNT and CDR2 is FRNRAP. In DNA form, the CDR3 reads TGTGCTAGTGGGGCGGGGGAAACAGATACGCAGTATTTT. Protein: CASGAGETDTQYF.

CDR3 sequence reads: CASSVEDARGKDTQYF. CDR3 bases: TGTGCCAGCAGCGTTGAGGACGCTCGGGGGAAAGATACGCAGTATTTT. The chain uses TRBV9 and TRBJ2-3, with D possibly being TRBD2 (6 bases). The CDR3 consists of 16 residues. The germline CDR1 and CDR2 sequences are SGDLS and YYNGEE. V was clipped by 2 bases and J by 5 bases, with 18 bases between them.